This paragraph reports one T cell receptor beta chain. Its target is unknown. The data originate from a study of blood T cells in healthy people across ages. Study-level results: Aged donors had fewer naive CD4+ cells and lower diversity than long-lived donors.

Trimming cost V 4 bases and J 2 bases, with 11 bases left between them. Germline CDR1 and CDR2: SGHRS and YFSETQ. The CDR3 sequence is 14 residues long. A J-beta primer mix and a sample-barcoded 5' primer were used in a second PCR of about 7 to 12 cycles. One entry per CDR3 protein results from TCRdb running MiXCR on the 5' RACE reads. The sample yields about 1.8 million distinct CDR3 sequences, roughly 49% seen once. The chain has TRBV5-1 and TRBJ2-3, with D tentatively TRBD1 (5 bases). The sequencing input was blood. The origin of this receptor is a woman between 35 and 50 years old in good health. CDR3 protein: CASSPDTNTDTQYF. CDR3 nucleotide sequence: TGCGCCAGCAGCCCGGACACTAACACAGATACGCAGTATTTT. Full variable domain (outside the CDR3, taken from reference TRBV5-1 and TRBJ2-3): KAGVTQTPRYLIKTRGQQVTLSCSPISGHRSVSWYQQTPGQGLQFLFEYFSETQRNKGNFPGRFSGRQFSNSRSEMNVSTLELGDSALYLCASSPDTNTDTQYFGPGTRLTVL.